This passage covers 27 T cell receptor beta chains from one sample sequenced in a study of ipilimumab plus nivolumab after autologous stem cell transplantation. TCRdb keeps only in-frame clones here, not all; method: immunoSEQ multiplex PCR. The repertoire consists of about 13,000 clones, with 73% occurring once and the leading ten covering 17%. Sequenced here: PBMCs, sampled in a trial of ipilimumab plus nivolumab as post-transplant consolidation. Receptor source: a male donor with diffuse large B-cell lymphoma.

The chain carries TRBV5-1 and TRBJ2-3; 8 nucleotides align to TRBD1. This CDR3 spans 16 amino acids. The germline V gene encodes CDR1 SGHRS and CDR2 YFSETQ. V shed 5 bases and J 1 base; nucleotides not matched to a gene: 9. CDR3 region: CASRIQGEHGTDTQYF. In DNA form, the CDR3 reads TGCGCCAGCAGGATACAGGGGGAGCATGGCACAGATACGCAGTATTTT.

The gene calls are TRBV6-4 and TRBJ1-1, with 8 bases lining up with TRBD1. The CDR3 consists of 14 residues. From germline, CDR1 is MRHNA and CDR2 SNTAGT. J gave up 5 bases and V 0 bases, and 2 bases lay outside the gene matches. CDR3 DNA sequence: TGTGCCAGCAGTGACTCGGACAGGGCGACTGAAGCTTTCTTT. Protein product: CASSDSDRATEAFF.

The chain combines TRBV7-9 with TRBJ2-3; 9 bases are a match to TRBD1. CDR1 is SEHNR, CDR2 FQNEAQ, per germline (reference sequence). This CDR3 comprises 15 residues. Trimming cost V 5 bases and J 4 bases; bases outside gene matches: 7. In DNA, the CDR3 is TGTGCCAGCAGCCCGGACAGGGGTTGGGCAGATACGCAGTATTTT. This encodes CASSPDRGWADTQYF.

The chain joins TRBV5-4 to TRBJ2-1; 9 nucleotides agree with TRBD2. V lost 3 bases and J lost 4; bases outside the gene matches: 5. The CDR3 spans 15 residues. The V gene's germline CDR1 is SGHNT and CDR2 YYREEE (reference sequence). The CDR3 reads CASSSSGGIYNEQFF. The CDR3 DNA reads TGTGCCAGCAGCTCGAGCGGGGGGATTTACAATGAGCAGTTCTTC. Full variable domain (rest looked up from reference TRBV5-4 and TRBJ2-1): ETGVTQSPTHLIKTRGQQVTLRCSSQSGHNTVSWYQQALGQGPQFIFQYYREEENGRGNFPPRFSGLQFPNYSSELNVNALELDDSALYLCASSSSGGIYNEQFFGPGTRLTVL.

This sequence joins TRBV6-1 and TRBJ2-5; 7 positions agree with TRBD1. The CDR3 loop spans 14 amino acids. Germline CDR1 is MNHNS and CDR2 is SASEGT. V shed 4 bases and J 1 base; nucleotides not matched to a gene: 3. The CDR3 nucleotides read TGTGCCAGCAGTGTGGGACAGACCCAAGAGACCCAGTACTTC. Translation: CASSVGQTQETQYF.

The chain has TRBV6-6 and TRBJ2-7; possibly TRBD1 for D (5 bases). The CDR3 spans 15 residues. Germline lookup yields CDR1 MNHNY and CDR2 SVGAGI (reference sequence). The V and J ends lost 5 bases and 3 bases respectively, with 17 bases between them. The CDR3 here is CASSPSGAEYYEQYF. The CDR3 DNA reads TGTGCCAGCAGTCCCTCTGGGGCGGAATACTACGAGCAGTACTTC.

V and J are TRBV5-8 and TRBJ1-2; D is uncertain. The CDR3 is 15 amino acids. Per the germline V gene, CDR1 is SGHTS and CDR2 is YDEGEE. The ends were cut back, 4 bases at V and 4 bases at J, with 17 bases in the middle. The CDR3 DNA follows: TGTGCCAGCAGCCCATGGACTCACGGACTCTATGGCTACACCTTC. Translation: CASSPWTHGLYGYTF.

This clone has more than one count but fewer than ten. The CDR3 DNA follows: TGCGCCAGCAGCTTGGACGGGTTCCAAGAGACCCAGTACTTC. It translates to CASSLDGFQETQYF. This rearrangement joins TRBV5-1 to TRBJ2-5; D call uncertain. There are 14 residues in the CDR3. Trimming removed 0 bases from V and 1 base from J, with 7 bases in between. CDR1 is SGHRS, CDR2 YFSETQ, per germline.

This clone has a handful of counts. The chain recombines TRBV5-4 with TRBJ2-1; no firm D call. This CDR3 contains 13 residues. Trimming removed 0 bases at V and 10 bases at J, with 11 bases between. Per the germline V gene, CDR1 is SGHNT and CDR2 is YYREEE (reference sequence). CDR3 DNA sequence: TGTGCCAGCAGCTTGGCTGGGTCTTGGGAGCAGTTCTTC. Translating gives CASSLAGSWEQFF.

The gene calls are TRBV7-2 and TRBJ2-1; D not resolved. Germline V gene data show CDR1 as SGHTA and CDR2 as FQGNSA. The V end lost 2 bases, the J end lost 9 bases, and 8 bases lay between the germline ends. The CDR3 spans 12 residues. The CDR3, as DNA: TGTGCCAGCAGCTTACTTAGGGCTGAGCAGTTCTTC. Amino acids: CASSLLRAEQFF.

In its sample, this clone ranks as medium-sized. The CDR3 spells CASSPGLAGARQETQYF. CDR3 bases: TGTGCCAGCAGCCCGGGACTAGCGGGAGCGAGACAAGAGACCCAGTACTTC. This sequence joins TRBV7-9 and TRBJ2-5; TRBD2 matches 14 bases. The CDR3 runs to 17 residues. V shed 5 bases and J 2 bases; nucleotides not matched to a gene: 7. Germline V lookup: CDR1 SEHNR, CDR2 FQNEAQ (reference sequence).

V and J are TRBV20-1 and TRBJ2-5; D could derive from TRBD1 or TRBD2 (5 bases each). With 5 bases removed from V and 7 bases from J, the gap between germline ends came to 11 bases. The V gene's germline CDR1 is DFQATT and CDR2 SNEGSKA (reference sequence). CDR3 length equals 11 residues. Written as DNA, the CDR3 is TGCAGTGCTTCGGGACCTGGGACCCAGTACTTC. Protein: CSASGPGTQYF.

V is TRBV2 and J is TRBJ2-5; 7 positions match TRBD2. The end of the DNA fits TRBJ2-7 better, so the J call may be wrong. In germline, CDR1 is SNHLY, CDR2 FYNNEI. The CDR3 spans 16 residues. CDR3 amino acids: CASTLLAVTSSYEQYF. CDR3 DNA: TGTGCCAGCACCCTTCTAGCGGTTACAAGCTCCTACGAGCAGTACTTC.

This chain links TRBV2 with TRBJ2-7; TRBD2 matches 7 bases. With V trimmed by 6 bases and J by 7 bases, 15 bases remained unmatched. CDR3 length: 15 amino acids. The germline V gene has CDR1 SNHLY and CDR2 FYNNEI. In DNA, the CDR3 is TGTGCCAGCAGCGCAGCGGGACGGGTAAGAGTAGAGCAGTACTTC. Translated, it gives CASSAAGRVRVEQYF.

The V gene is TRBV5-6, the J gene TRBJ2-5; perhaps TRBD1 as D (6 bases). The CDR3 contains 13 residues. CDR1 and CDR2 (germline): SGHDT, YYEEEE. V was pared by 4 bases and J by 4 bases, with 11 bases between. The CDR3 region has the DNA TGTGCCAGCAGCCCAACAGGGCCAGAGACCCAGTACTTC. Residues: CASSPTGPETQYF.

In DNA form, the CDR3 reads TGCGCCAGCAGCTCGCTCTCTTCAGGGGGTTCCTACGAGCAGTACTTC. This codes for CASSSLSSGGSYEQYF. The genes are TRBV5-1 and TRBJ2-5, with 7 bases lining up with TRBD1. The J call may not be correct, given that the DNA end is closer to TRBJ2-7. CDR3 length: 16 residues. CDR1 is SGHRS, CDR2 YFSETQ, per germline.

This chain joins TRBV9 and TRBJ2-3; 8 nucleotides match TRBD2. Trimming at V came to 5 bases and at J to 2 bases, leaving 7 bases not matched to a gene. CDR3 length: 15 amino acids. Looked up from germline, CDR1 is SGDLS and CDR2 is YYNGEE. CDR3 region: CASRPPGLDTDTQYF. CDR3 sequence (DNA): TGTGCCAGCAGACCACCGGGACTAGACACAGATACGCAGTATTTT.

With respect to this clone: In the same sample, other DNA sequences code for this CDR3. The rearrangement links TRBV5-1 to TRBJ2-3, with D possibly being TRBD2 (6 bases). The CDR3 spans 15 residues. Germline CDR1 reads SGHRS; CDR2 reads YFSETQ. V lost 3 bases and J 3 bases, leaving 14 bases between the germline ends. The CDR3 spells CASSWGLTPTDTQYF. CDR3 DNA sequence: TGCGCCAGCAGCTGGGGACTGACGCCTACAGATACGCAGTATTTT.

As concerns this clone: Germline and junction disagree at one end, which may indicate a read error. Other DNA sequences from this sample encode an identical CDR3 as well. The chain carries TRBV10-1 and TRBJ2-2, with 7 positions matching TRBD1. The germline CDR1 and CDR2 sequences are WNHNN and SYGVQD (reference sequence). The CDR3 is 13 amino acids. The CDR3 sequence is CASPGQNTGELFF. CDR3 coding DNA: TGCGCCAGCCCGGGACAGAACACCGGGGAGCTATTTTTT.

This clone occurred a few times. V gene TRBV12-5 combines with J gene TRBJ2-1; D uncertain. V was clipped by 4 bases and J by 12 bases, with 13 bases between them. The germline CDR1 and CDR2 sequences are LGHNT and FRNRAP. The CDR3 length is 12 residues. Here the CDR3 reads CASGSLPPGQFF. For the CDR3, the DNA is TGTGCTAGTGGTTCCCTCCCCCCGGGGCAGTTCTTC.

The chain has TRBV9 and TRBJ1-2; D remains ambiguous. Trimming took off 1 base at V and 2 bases at J, with 12 bases between the two ends. Germline V gene data show CDR1 as SGDLS and CDR2 as YYNGEE. The CDR3 is 15 amino acids. CDR3: CASSVQPRQNYGYTF. Written as DNA, the CDR3 is TGTGCCAGCAGCGTACAACCCCGGCAGAACTATGGCTACACCTTC.

A word on this clone: A single base is all that separates this from a far larger clone, so a read error is likely. This rearrangement joins TRBV11-1 to TRBJ1-1; D is unresolved. The CDR3 totals 13 residues. V was pared by 5 bases and J by 5 bases, with 12 bases between. Looked up from germline, CDR1 is SGHAT and CDR2 is FQDESV (reference sequence). The CDR3 is CASSQEAETEAFF. CDR3 sequence (DNA): TGTGCCAGCAGCCAAGAAGCGGAAACTGAAGCTTTCTTT.

CDR3 in amino acids: CASSLVRREGRKETQYF. The CDR3, as DNA: TGTGCCAGCAGCTTAGTTCGGCGGGAGGGGAGGAAAGAGACCCAGTACTTC. This chain links TRBV11-2 with TRBJ2-5; TRBD2 aligns across 9 bases. V was clipped by 1 base and J by 3 bases; unmatched bases: 9. This CDR3 comprises 17 residues. Germline V gene lookup returns CDR1 SGHAT and CDR2 FQNNGV.

This chain uses TRBV7-6 with TRBJ1-1; D call uncertain. V gave up 2 bases and J gave up 2 bases, with 6 bases separating them. This CDR3 is 13 amino acids long. CDR1 and CDR2 (germline): SGHVS, FNYEAQ. CDR3 amino acids: CASSLSANTEAFF. The CDR3 nucleotides read TGTGCCAGCAGCTTATCGGCAAACACTGAAGCTTTCTTT.

In this sample, this clone turned up once. The chain combines TRBV6-5 with TRBJ2-7; D unclear. This CDR3 region has 11 residues. The germline CDR1 and CDR2 sequences are MNHEY and SVGAGI. The V end lost 6 bases, the J end lost 3 bases, and 6 bases lay between the germline ends. In nucleotides, the CDR3 is TGTGCCAGCAGATTGATCTACGAGCAGTACTTC. Translating it yields CASRLIYEQYF.

This clone appeared once. The chain links TRBV5-5 to TRBJ1-5; 9 bases fit TRBD1. The CDR3 spans 14 residues. With V trimmed by 4 bases and J by 6 bases, 5 bases remained unmatched. Germline lookup yields CDR1 SGHKS and CDR2 YYEKEE (reference sequence). CDR3 DNA sequence: TGTGCCAGCAGCGCCGGGACAGGGACTCAGCCCCAGCATTTT. Translated, it gives CASSAGTGTQPQHF.

This clone showed up just once. The chain joins TRBV5-1 to TRBJ2-2, with D unresolved. CDR1 and CDR2 (germline): SGHRS, YFSETQ. Trimming shortened V by 4 bases and J by 6 bases, and 10 bases separated the two germline ends. The CDR3 runs 13 residues. CDR3 loop: CASSLDPPGELFF. The CDR3 bases are TGCGCCAGCAGCCTGGACCCCCCCGGGGAGCTGTTTTTT.